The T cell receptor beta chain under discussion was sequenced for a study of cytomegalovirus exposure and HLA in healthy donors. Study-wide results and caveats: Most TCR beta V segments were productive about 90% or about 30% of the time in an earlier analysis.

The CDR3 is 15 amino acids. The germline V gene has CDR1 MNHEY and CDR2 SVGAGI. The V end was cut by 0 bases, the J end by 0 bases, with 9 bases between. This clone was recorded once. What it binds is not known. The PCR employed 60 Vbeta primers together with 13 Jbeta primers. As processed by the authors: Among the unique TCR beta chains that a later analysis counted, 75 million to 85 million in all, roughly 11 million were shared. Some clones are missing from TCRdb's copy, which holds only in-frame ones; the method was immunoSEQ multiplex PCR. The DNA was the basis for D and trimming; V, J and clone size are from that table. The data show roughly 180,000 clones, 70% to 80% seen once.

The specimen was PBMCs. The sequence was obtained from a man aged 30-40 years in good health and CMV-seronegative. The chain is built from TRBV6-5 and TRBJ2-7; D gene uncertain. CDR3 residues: CASSYSRMNSYEQYF. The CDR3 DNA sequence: TGTGCCAGCAGTTACTCGAGAATGAACTCCTACGAGCAGTACTTC.